The rows below give T cell receptor beta chains drawn from one sample of a study of shared clonotypes between healthy human individuals. Here immunoSEQ multiplex PCR was the method, and the copy in TCRdb shows in-frame clones only, minus some. The data contain about 2.3 million clones, 90% to 95% of them singletons. Sequencing input: naive CD4+ T cells from PBMCs. The receptors originated from a man aged 18 to 30 in good health. Some clones in this sample may be carry-over from other donors' samples. The CDR3 runs from the conserved cysteine through the conserved F or W. A D gene is named only where the DNA matches it firmly. Expanded clones are given a class, and other clones once, few, many or no size at all.

TRBJ1-1 | - | - | TRBV29-1 | TGCAGCGTGGCCCGGCGGGAAGCTTTCTTT | CSVARREAFF
TRBJ1-2 | - | TRBD1 | TRBV30 | TGTGCCTGGGAACTTCGATGGGACAGTAGTGGCTACACCTTC | CAWELRWDSSGYTF
TRBJ1-1 | - | - | TRBV5-4 | TGTGCCAGCAGCTCCCAACTCCTTTCGAGCACTGAAGCTTTCTTT | CASSSQLLSSTEAFF
TRBJ2-7 | - | - | TRBV7-9 | TGTGCCAGCAGCTTAACCAGGACCTACGAGCAGTACTTC | CASSLTRTYEQYF
TRBJ1-2 | - | - | TRBV7-3 | TGTGCCAGCAGCCAGGGCGGGGTGTTGGGCTATGGCTACACCTTC | CASSQGGVLGYGYTF
TRBJ1-1 | - | - | TRBV27 | TGTGCCAGCAGTTTATGGGCAGCCTCCACTGAAGCTTTCTTT | CASSLWAASTEAFF
TRBJ2-7 | - | TRBD2 | TRBV6-5 | TGTGCCAGCAGTTTCACTCTAGGACTAGCCTACGAGCAGTACTTC | CASSFTLGLAYEQYF
TRBJ2-6 | - | - | TRBV28 | TGTGCCAGCAGTCTAACATCTGCGGGAGCCAACGTCCTGACTTTC | CASSLTSAGANVLTF
TRBJ1-5 | - | - | TRBV28 | TGTGCCAGCAGTTTAGTGTGGTGGCCCGAGGTGGATCAGCCCCAGCATTTT | CASSLVWWPEVDQPQHF
TRBJ1-1 | few | TRBD1 | TRBV5-6 | TGTGCCAGCAGCGCGGACAGGGAGACTGAAGCTTTCTTT | CASSADRETEAFF
TRBJ2-3 | - | TRBD2 | TRBV19 | TGTGCCAGTAGCCCCCTACCGACTAGCGGGTCAGATACGCAGTATTTT | CASSPLPTSGSDTQYF
TRBJ1-4 | - | - | TRBV18 | TGTGCCAGCTCACCCTCTTCCCCTGCAACTAATGAAAAACTGTTTTTT | CASSPSSPATNEKLFF
TRBJ2-1 | - | - | TRBV28 | TGTGCCAGCCGCGACAGGAATGAGCAGTTCTTC | CASRDRNEQFF
TRBJ1-4 | once | - | TRBV5-4 | TGTGCCAGCAGCTTGGACGGAGGGAGTCGAGCGGAAAAACTGTTTTTT | CASSLDGGSRAEKLFF
TRBJ2-7 | - | - | TRBV2 | TGTGCCAGCAGTGTGGGCGGGACTGGCGACGAGCAGTACTTC | CASSVGGTGDEQYF
TRBJ1-1 | - | - | TRBV4-1 | TGCGCCAGCAGCCAAGTTACAGGCACTGAAGCTTTCTTT | CASSQVTGTEAFF
TRBJ2-5 | - | TRBD2 | TRBV7-2 | TGTGCCAGCAGCCCTGGGACTAGAAAAGAGACCCAGTACTTC | CASSPGTRKETQYF
TRBJ2-2 | - | TRBD1 | TRBV5-1 | TGCGCCAGCAGCGTGACAGGGGTGAACACCGGGGAGCTGTTTTTT | CASSVTGVNTGELFF
TRBJ2-3 | - | TRBD2 | TRBV29-1 | TGCAGCGTTGTCCAGAGGCTAGCGGCCTCCACAGATACGCAGTATTTT | CSVVQRLAASTDTQYF
TRBJ2-7 | - | - | TRBV18 | TGTGCCAGCTCACCACCGAGCGGCCCTTCCTACGAGCAGTACTTC | CASSPPSGPSYEQYF
TRBJ1-2 | once | TRBD1 | TRBV7-2 | TGTGCCAGCAGGCGAGATCCGGGACAGGGCTATGGCTACACCTTC | CASRRDPGQGYGYTF
TRBJ2-5 | - | - | TRBV19 | TGTGCCAGCGCCGTGGCCTCTCGAGAGACCCAGTACTTC | CASAVASRETQYF
TRBJ1-1 | - | - | TRBV5-4 | TGTGCCAGCAGCTTGGCCAGGGGACCTCTGGCCACTGAAGCTTTCTTT | CASSLARGPLATEAFF
TRBJ2-5 | - | - | TRBV5-8 | TGTGCCAGCAGCTTCGGGGGCATCATCCAAGAGACCCAGTACTTC | CASSFGGIIQETQYF
TRBJ2-1 | - | TRBD2 | TRBV6-5 | TGTGCCAGCAGTTACTCGAGACTAGCGGCCTACAATGAGCAGTTCTTC | CASSYSRLAAYNEQFF
TRBJ2-1 | once | - | TRBV5-1 | TGCGCCAGCAGCTTGGCCGGGACTTCTCAAGATGAGCAGTTCTTC | CASSLAGTSQDEQFF